These 30 T cell receptor beta chains share one sample of origin, sequenced in a study of EBV T-cell therapy then PD-1 blockade in nasopharyngeal carcinoma. These receptors have no identified antigens. The sample's treatment: AdE1-LMPpoly-expanded autologous EBV-specific T-cell therapy followed by anti-PD-1 nivolumab. TCRdb's copy holds only in-frame clones and misses some; the assay was immunoSEQ multiplex PCR. The table has roughly 17,000 clones, 65% to 85% seen once. Sequencing was performed on CD8+ T cells from blood, taken at day 0 from a patient whose treatment included autologous EBV-specific T cells and nivolumab. The receptors come from a man aged 40-55 years with nasopharyngeal carcinoma.

V usage is TRBV4-1 and J usage is TRBJ2-2; D gene ambiguous. Trimming removed 0 bases at V and 7 bases at J, with 3 bases between. The germline gives CDR1 MGHRA, CDR2 YSYEKL. CDR3 length: 12 amino acids. The CDR3, as DNA: TGCGCCAGCAGCCAAGATATCGGGGAGCTGTTTTTT. This gives the protein CASSQDIGELFF.

CDR3 sequence reads: CASSSGGGGYNEQFF. The CDR3 nucleotides read TGTGCCAGCAGCTCCGGCGGCGGGGGCTACAATGAGCAGTTCTTC. The rearrangement links TRBV7-3 to TRBJ2-1; 7 nucleotides align to TRBD2. V lost 4 bases to trimming and J lost 3 bases; unmatched junction nucleotides: 6. Per the germline V gene, CDR1 is SGHTA and CDR2 is FQGTGA. This CDR3 is 15 amino acids long.

A few counts support this clone. V and J are TRBV9 and TRBJ2-1; D possibly corresponds to TRBD1 (5 bases). Germline-derived CDR1 and CDR2 are SGDLS and YYNGEE. The V and J ends lost 4 bases and 0 bases respectively, with 11 bases between them. The CDR3 runs to 15 residues. The CDR3, as DNA: TGTGCCAGCAGCATGACAGCCTTCTCCTACAATGAGCAGTTCTTC. Protein product: CASSMTAFSYNEQFF.

The gene calls are TRBV18 and TRBJ2-1; 7 nucleotides line up with TRBD1. This CDR3 has 16 amino acids. CDR1 is KGHSH and CDR2 is LQKENI in the germline V gene. J gave up 2 bases and V 5 bases, and 9 bases lay outside the gene matches. This chain's CDR3 is CASSERTGTAYNEQFF. The CDR3 DNA sequence: TGTGCCAGCTCAGAGAGAACCGGGACAGCCTACAATGAGCAGTTCTTC.

The chain couples TRBV4-3 to TRBJ1-1; 8 positions match TRBD1. Trimming cost V 1 base and J 3 bases; bases outside gene matches: 10. The CDR3 is 17 residues long. Germline CDR1 LGHNA, CDR2 YSLEER. The chain's CDR3 is CASSQGRGLKWDTEAFF. CDR3 bases: TGCGCCAGCAGCCAAGGCAGGGGGCTAAAATGGGACACTGAAGCTTTCTTT.

The J gene is TRBJ2-3, the V gene TRBV27; tentatively, D is TRBD1 (6 bases). Trimming removed 2 bases from V and 3 bases from J, with 12 bases in between. This CDR3 has 15 residues. The germline V gene has CDR1 MNHEY and CDR2 SMNVEV (reference sequence). CDR3 bases: TGTGCCAGCAGTTTAAAAGGGGGACGGACAGATACGCAGTATTTT. Protein sequence: CASSLKGGRTDTQYF.

The gene calls are TRBV6-4 and TRBJ2-2; D not certain. The length of the CDR3 is 13 residues. With 0 bases removed from V and 3 bases from J, the gap between germline ends came to 2 bases. Per the germline V gene, CDR1 is MRHNA and CDR2 is SNTAGT. DNA of the CDR3: TGTGCCAGCAGTGACTCGGACACCGGGGAGCTGTTTTTT. Translated, it gives CASSDSDTGELFF.

This chain uses TRBV6-2 or TRBV6-3 with TRBJ2-3, with D uncertain. The CDR3 has 15 amino acids. CDR1 and CDR2 from the germline V gene are MNHEY and SVGEGT. The chain's CDR3 is CSASRAQDGTDTQYF. The CDR3 DNA sequence: TGTTCCGCCAGCCGCGCCCAGGACGGCACAGATACGCAGTATTTT.

The chain combines TRBV27 with TRBJ1-1; D is uncertain. The V gene lost 0 bases and the J gene lost 3 bases, with 11 bases spanning the gap. Looked up from germline, CDR1 is MNHEY and CDR2 is SMNVEV (reference sequence). The CDR3 consists of 15 residues. The chain's CDR3 is CASSLSSGGYTEAFF. The CDR3 bases are TGTGCCAGCAGTTTATCTTCAGGCGGGTACACTGAAGCTTTCTTT.

V is TRBV4-3 and J is TRBJ2-1, with TRBD1 identical over 8 bases. The V segment lost 0 bases and the J segment 10 bases; nucleotides outside the gene matches: 8. Germline CDR1 LGHNA, CDR2 YSLEER. CDR3 length equals 15 residues. The chain's CDR3 is CASSQDLRQGTEQFF. Written as DNA, the CDR3 is TGCGCCAGCAGCCAAGATCTGAGACAGGGGACAGAGCAGTTCTTC.

This clone is a singleton in its sample. V usage is TRBV13 and J usage is TRBJ1-1; D uncertain. Germline lookup yields CDR1 PRHDT and CDR2 FYEKMQ (reference sequence). Deletions cut 6 bases from V and 1 base from J, with 3 bases between. The CDR3 spans 11 residues. The CDR3 DNA sequence: TGTGCCAGCAGTGAGAACACTGAAGCTTTCTTT. Translating it yields CASSENTEAFF.

In this sample, this clone turned up a few times. This chain links TRBV6-2 or TRBV6-3 with TRBJ1-2; no firm D call. The CDR3 loop spans 11 amino acids. Trimming pared 6 bases from V and 8 bases from J, leaving 10 bases between. The germline gives CDR1 MNHEY, CDR2 SVGEGT. This chain's CDR3 is CASSGTWGYTF. The CDR3 bases are TGTGCCAGCAGCGGAACGTGGGGCTACACCTTC.

The chain's CDR3 is CASRTGYGRDTQYF. The CDR3, as DNA: TGTGCCAGCAGAACCGGTTACGGCAGAGATACGCAGTATTTT. This rearrangement joins TRBV5-4 to TRBJ2-3; unclear D gene. The CDR3 is made up of 14 amino acids. Germline loops: CDR1 SGHNT, CDR2 YYREEE (reference sequence). Trimming removed 5 bases from V and 5 bases from J, with 15 bases in between.

V gene TRBV28 combines with J gene TRBJ1-2, with 7 positions matching TRBD1. V was clipped by 6 bases and J by 2 bases; unmatched bases: 3. There are 13 residues in the CDR3. Germline V gene sequence: CDR1 MDHEN, CDR2 SYDVKM. CDR3 DNA: TGTGCCAGCAGCCTGACAGGGAACTATGGCTACACCTTC. This gives the protein CASSLTGNYGYTF.

The chain uses TRBV9 and TRBJ2-3; tentatively, D is TRBD2 (7 bases). V dropped 4 bases and J dropped 6 bases, with 15 bases sitting between them. The CDR3 has 14 amino acids. CDR1 and CDR2 (germline): SGDLS, YYNGEE. In DNA form, the CDR3 reads TGTGCCAGCAGCCCCCAGGGGAGGGCGGATACGCAGTATTTT. It translates to CASSPQGRADTQYF.

A single count supports this clone. The rearrangement joins TRBV6-1 to TRBJ2-7; tentative D call: TRBD1 (6 bases). The CDR3 runs to 15 residues. Looked up from germline, CDR1 is MNHNS and CDR2 is SASEGT. Trimming cost V 2 bases and J 2 bases, with 13 bases left between them. The CDR3 DNA reads as TGTGCCAGCAGTGAACGGGCCGAGGGGGCCTACGAGCAGTACTTC. As protein: CASSERAEGAYEQYF.

The chain joins TRBV2 to TRBJ2-1; tentative D call: TRBD2 (5 bases). The germline V and J ends were trimmed by 6 bases and 3 bases, with 9 bases remaining between them. Germline lookup yields CDR1 SNHLY and CDR2 FYNNEI. The CDR3 has 13 amino acids. The DNA for the CDR3 is TGTGCCAGCAGCCAGGAGGTCTACAATGAGCAGTTCTTC. Encoded protein: CASSQEVYNEQFF.

This clone was counted between two and nine times. The V call is TRBV6-4, the J call TRBJ2-1; D not resolved. Per the germline V gene, CDR1 is MRHNA and CDR2 is SNTAGT. The CDR3 extends over 14 amino acids. V was trimmed by 6 bases and J by 10 bases, leaving 19 bases between them. The CDR3 sequence: CASSPGDPALEQFF. CDR3 DNA sequence: TGTGCCAGCAGCCCCGGAGACCCTGCTCTGGAGCAGTTCTTC.

This chain uses TRBV9 with TRBJ1-2; TRBD1 agrees at 9 bases. Germline CDR1 reads SGDLS; CDR2 reads YYNGEE. There are 13 residues in the CDR3. Trimming took 4 bases from V and 5 from J; bases not matched to a gene: 3. Here the CDR3 reads CASSLGTGYGYTF. Written as DNA, the CDR3 is TGTGCCAGCAGCCTTGGGACAGGGTATGGCTACACCTTC. The complete variable domain, with remaining parts taken from reference TRBV9 and TRBJ1-2, reads DSGVTQTPKHLITATGQRVTLRCSPRSGDLSVYWYQQSLDQGLQFLIQYYNGEERAKGNILERFSAQQFPDLHSELNLSSLELGDSALYFCASSLGTGYGYTFGSGTRLTVV.

This chain links TRBV7-9 with TRBJ1-2; D ambiguous. The V end was cut by 1 base, the J end by 8 bases, with 11 bases between. The CDR3 extends over 13 amino acids. CDR1 is SEHNR, CDR2 FQNEAQ, per germline (reference sequence). CDR3 loop: CASSLVWAEGYTF. As DNA, the CDR3 is TGTGCCAGCAGCTTAGTTTGGGCAGAGGGCTACACCTTC.

This chain connects TRBV9 to TRBJ1-5, with D perhaps matching TRBD1 (6 bases). The V end was cut by 4 bases, the J end by 6 bases, with 17 bases between. The CDR3 length is 15 residues. The germline gives CDR1 SGDLS, CDR2 YYNGEE. CDR3 DNA sequence: TGTGCCAGCAGCTCAGGAGGGGGGGCCAGTCAGCCCCAGCATTTT. It yields the protein CASSSGGGASQPQHF. Variable domain in full (rest from reference TRBV9 and TRBJ1-5): DSGVTQTPKHLITATGQRVTLRCSPRSGDLSVYWYQQSLDQGLQFLIQYYNGEERAKGNILERFSAQQFPDLHSELNLSSLELGDSALYFCASSSGGGASQPQHFGDGTRLSIL.

This clone was found a few times. The chain couples TRBV6-2 or TRBV6-3 to TRBJ1-2, with unresolved D. V was trimmed by 4 bases and J by 4 bases, leaving 10 bases between them. Germline assignment: CDR1 MNHEY and CDR2 SVGEGT. There are 13 residues in the CDR3. CDR3 protein: CASSSSVLYGYTF. The CDR3 region has the DNA TGTGCCAGCAGTTCGTCAGTACTCTATGGCTACACCTTC.

This clone has only one observation. The chain has TRBV4-3 and TRBJ2-2; the match to TRBD1 covers 7 bases. The V gene's germline CDR1 is LGHNA and CDR2 YSLEER. Trimming took 0 bases from V and 2 from J; bases not matched to a gene: 9. This CDR3 contains 18 residues. The CDR3 region has the DNA TGCGCCAGCAGCCAAGATCCCCGACAGGGTTTTAACACCGGGGAGCTGTTTTTT. The encoded protein is CASSQDPRQGFNTGELFF.

V and J are TRBV2 and TRBJ1-4; D remains ambiguous. The germline V and J ends were trimmed by 4 bases and 8 bases, with 11 bases remaining between them. CDR1 is SNHLY, CDR2 FYNNEI, per germline. The CDR3 length is 13 residues. The CDR3 region is CASSGAGAEKLFF. The CDR3 bases are TGTGCCAGCAGTGGGGCAGGTGCGGAAAAACTGTTTTTT.

This clone was observed a handful of times. The chain uses TRBV15 and TRBJ2-6; D not resolved. The CDR3 consists of 15 residues. V lost 0 bases and J 4 bases, leaving 7 bases between the germline ends. Germline V lookup: CDR1 LNHNV, CDR2 YYDKDF (reference sequence). In DNA, the CDR3 is TGTGCCACCAGCAGAGATAGTACCGGGGCCAACGTCCTGACTTTC. It translates to CATSRDSTGANVLTF.

The chain couples TRBV7-9 to TRBJ1-1, with D perhaps matching TRBD1 (5 bases). V lost 4 bases, J lost 5 bases, and 14 bases lay in between. The CDR3 runs 14 residues. Germline V gene lookup returns CDR1 SEHNR and CDR2 FQNEAQ (reference sequence). As DNA, the CDR3 is TGTGCCAGCAGCTCCCCAGGGCGGAGGACTGAAGCTTTCTTT. Translating gives CASSSPGRRTEAFF.

The chain employs TRBV7-9 and TRBJ2-7; 8 nucleotides agree with TRBD2. Unmatched junction bases numbered 5, after V lost 4 bases and J lost 0 bases. Germline CDR1 and CDR2: SEHNR and FQNEAQ (reference sequence). CDR3 length equals 15 residues. CDR3 in DNA: TGTGCCAGCAGCTATAGCGGGGATCCCTCCTACGAGCAGTACTTC. Translation: CASSYSGDPSYEQYF.

The rearrangement links TRBV27 to TRBJ1-6, with D unclear. Germline CDR1 reads MNHEY; CDR2 reads SMNVEV (reference sequence). CDR3 length equals 11 residues. The germline V and J ends were trimmed by 5 bases and 9 bases, with 5 bases remaining between them. CDR3 DNA: TGTGCCAGCAGTATGGGTTCACCCCTCCACTTT. Protein product: CASSMGSPLHF.

The V gene is TRBV28, the J gene TRBJ1-4; D remains unclear. The germline CDR1 and CDR2 sequences are MDHEN and SYDVKM. The V and J ends lost 1 base and 6 bases respectively, with 6 bases between them. The CDR3 has 13 amino acids. The CDR3 reads CASSLYADEKLFF. CDR3 nucleotides: TGTGCCAGCAGTTTATATGCCGATGAAAAACTGTTTTTT.

The chain is built from TRBV7-9 and TRBJ2-7; a possible D gene is TRBD1 (6 bases). The germline gives CDR1 SEHNR, CDR2 FQNEAQ (reference sequence). This CDR3 is 14 amino acids long. V lost 5 bases to trimming and J lost 0 bases, with 11 bases between them. In nucleotides, the CDR3 is TGTGCCAGCAGCCGACAGGAAAGCTCCTACGAGCAGTACTTC. It is translated as CASSRQESSYEQYF.